The entry that follows covers one TCR beta chain sequence. Which antigen it targets is not known. Per-nucleotide qualities are absent, and no much larger clonotype sits a single base away. The CDR3 numbers 16 residues from cysteine through phenylalanine. The kept DNA is CDR3 alone, 48 bases in frame from the first base. V drops 0 bases and J drops 2 bases, leaving 9 bases in between. Via the germline V gene, CDR1 is SGHRS and CDR2 YFSETQ. This entry is derived from a study of blood T cell repertoires in COVID-19 (dated by TCRdb to about 2020). Context from the whole study: Samples from collaborators originated in the United States, Italy and Spain and spanned both the acute and convalescent phases of COVID-19. The material from the prospective study consisted of cDNA or gDNA derived from T cells, B-cell-depleted T cells, or PBMCs. Subjects who had been exposed to COVID-19, were actively infected with it, or had recovered from it provided the deeply sampled blood TCRbeta repertoires that made up the dataset. The repertoires were released in a freely available public database meant as a resource for research on the immune response to SARS-CoV-2. The samples were drawn from the first 160 participants of the ongoing ImmuneRACE study and from 950 to 1,500 subjects provided by 6 global collaborators. Nearly every sample came with metadata listing a de-identified subject ID, COVID-19 status, age in years and sex. Where available, HLA class I and class II types were taken from metadata supplied by the sample provider and were not determined by assay-based typing.

Broader findings and caveats from the paper: The amount of clinical and demographic metadata varied by source and participant and was provided uncurated.

The immunoSEQ Assay, a bias-controlled multiplex PCR, was used to amplify TCRbeta CDR3 regions from genomic DNA. Under the source paper's analysis protocol: The number of nucleated cells in each sample was estimated by amplification of reference gene primers within the assay. To quantify the absolute abundance of each unique TCRbeta CDR3 rearrangement, sequence reads were collapsed and filtered. For each sample, productive Simpson clonality was calculated as the square root of Simpson's diversity index over productive rearrangements. The table comes from immuneACCESS by way of TCRdb, which keeps in-frame sequences with V and J called. Part of the clones is missing from these tables; in studies checked, under half for an unresolved V gene and the rest for unknown reasons. That table is the source of V, J and clone size, and D and trimming were worked out from the DNA. This sample comprises around 250,000 clones, roughly 89% of them detected only once. The top ten constitute 0.94% of the sample.

Another Seattle source contributed samples from volunteer blood donors who had recovered from COVID-19. Each collaborating institution followed its own protocols to collect whole blood in K2EDTA tubes. For TCRbeta analysis, collaborator samples were shipped as frozen whole blood, as isolated PBMCs, or as DNA extracted from either sample type. Sequencing was carried out using peripheral blood. This sequence uses TRBV5-1 and TRBJ2-6; the D segment could be TRBD2, given 6 matching bases. The TCR comes from a middle-aged woman who had recovered from COVID-19. The CDR3 loop reads CASSLAPGAGANVLTF. In nucleotide form, the sequence is TGCGCCAGCAGCTTGGCCCCGGGGGCTGGGGCCAACGTCCTGACTTTC.